This TCR beta chain was sequenced during a study of T cells after yellow fever vaccination. This clonotype was seen ten or more times. The germline V gene has CDR1 SGHVS and CDR2 FQNEAQ. The CDR3 consists of 14 residues. V was cut by 1 base and J by 1 base, with 8 bases left in between. TCRdb re-derived calls from the 5' RACE reads in MiXCR, one entry per CDR3 protein. The sample records about 63,000 distinct CDR3 sequences, 7.4% being singletons. Sequencing used CD8+ T cells sorted from PBMCs, obtained 15 days after the yellow fever booster vaccination. The chain has TRBV7-8 and TRBJ2-7; possibly TRBD1 for D (6 bases). The clonotype originates from a man younger than 45 who received the YFV17D yellow fever vaccine. The CDR3 DNA follows: TGTGCCAGCAGCTTAGAGGGGGTATCCTACGAGCAGTACTTC. It translates to CASSLEGVSYEQYF. Full variable domain (remainder filled in from reference TRBV7-8 and TRBJ2-7): GAGVSQSPRYKVAKRGQDVALRCDPISGHVSLFWYQQALGQGPEFLTYFQNEAQLDKSGLPSDRFFAERPEGSVSTLKIQRTQQEDSAVYLCASSLEGVSYEQYFGPGTRLTVT.